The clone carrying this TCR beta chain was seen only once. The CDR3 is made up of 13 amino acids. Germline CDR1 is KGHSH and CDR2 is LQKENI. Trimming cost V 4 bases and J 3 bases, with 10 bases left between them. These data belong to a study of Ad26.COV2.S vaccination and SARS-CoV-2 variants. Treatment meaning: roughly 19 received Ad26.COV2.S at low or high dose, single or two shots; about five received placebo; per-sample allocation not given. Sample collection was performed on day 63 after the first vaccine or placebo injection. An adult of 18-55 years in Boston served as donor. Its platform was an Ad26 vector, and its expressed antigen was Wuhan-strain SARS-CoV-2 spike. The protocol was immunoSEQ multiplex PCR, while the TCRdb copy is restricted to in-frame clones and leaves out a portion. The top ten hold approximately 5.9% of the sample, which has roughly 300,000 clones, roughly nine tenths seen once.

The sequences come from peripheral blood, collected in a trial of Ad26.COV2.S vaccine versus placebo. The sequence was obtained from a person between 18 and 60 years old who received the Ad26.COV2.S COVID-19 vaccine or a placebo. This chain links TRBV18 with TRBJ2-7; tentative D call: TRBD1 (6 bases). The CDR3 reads CASSQQGNYEQYF. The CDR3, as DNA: TGTGCCAGCTCACAACAGGGTAACTACGAGCAGTACTTC.